This TCR beta chain was obtained from a study of T cell responses to AZD1222 COVID-19 vaccine. This clone was recorded a few times. What it binds is unknown. CDR3 size: 12 residues. Germline CDR1 is LNHNV and CDR2 is YYDKDF (reference sequence). The germline V and J ends were trimmed by 1 base and 11 bases, with 9 bases remaining between them. Whole-study findings and limits: Repertoires were obtained solely post-peak T cell response. The sample set comprised mostly white British donors with more females, and clonal diversity was possibly underestimated.

The method was immunoSEQ multiplex PCR; TCRdb's version includes in-frame clones alone and lacks a portion of them. The table includes more than 50,000 clones, roughly 86% detected once. The origin of this receptor is an adult who received the AZD1222 COVID-19 vaccine. The V gene is TRBV15, the J gene TRBJ1-5; D unresolved. The sample was peripheral blood, taken 28 days after the second AZD1222 dose. In nucleotides, the CDR3 is TGTGCCACCAGCAGAGGAGCAGGCTCCCAGCATTTT. Its translation is CATSRGAGSQHF.